The sequence of this T cell receptor beta chain was determined in a study of vaccination effects on CD4 cells after COVID-19. Study-level results: Convalescent patients in the study were few, and early post-infection timepoints were absent. Infection- and vaccine-induced clones contracted markedly late after vaccination. Convalescents showed post-vaccine spike-reactive clones that were mainly new vaccine-induced clones.

In the case of this clone: No antigen is known for it.

Following a roughly 11-day culture, CD4+ T cells were purified. This individual tested PCR-positive for SARS-CoV-2 infection between March and December 2020. Sequenced by immunoSEQ multiplex PCR; TCRdb stores in-frame clones only, minus some. This sample has tens of thousands of clones, with approximately 72% found just once. Per germline, CDR1 LGHDT and CDR2 YNNKEL (reference sequence). The CDR3 has 14 amino acids. V lost 4 bases, J lost 8 bases, and 15 bases lay in between. This TCR came from a human donor who had a prior SARS-CoV-2 infection. The rearrangement joins TRBV3-1 (or the pseudogene TRBV3-2) to TRBJ2-4; D may be TRBD1 (6 bases). This specimen was CD4+ T cells from PBMCs cultured without peptide, taken before COVID-19 vaccination. The CDR3, as DNA: TGTGCCAGCAGCCCTACAAACAGGGTGGACATTCAGTACTTC. Its translation is CASSPTNRVDIQYF.